Sequencing of this T cell receptor (beta chain) was carried out in a study of blood T cell repertoires in COVID-19. Study-level background: The origin of the acute and convalescent COVID-19 samples was the United States, Italy and Spain. PBMCs, B-cell-depleted T cells, or T cells provided the cDNA or gDNA that made up the material.

The V gene's germline CDR1 is SGDLS and CDR2 YYNGEE. After removal of 5 bases from V and 4 bases from J, the junction contained 7 bases not matched to a gene. The CDR3 is 15 residues long. As originally analysed: Estimation of nucleated cell counts relied on the amplification of reference gene primers. Libraries were prepared by immunoSEQ multiplex PCR; TCRdb keeps only in-frame clonotypes and omits some of them. V, J and clone size are those of that table, while D and trimming were read from the DNA. The sample holds 210,000 or so clones, around 80% seen once. The TCR originated in a human donor in a cohort sampled during active COVID-19. The rearrangement joins TRBV9 to TRBJ2-1; TRBD2 matches at 9 bases. The sequenced sample was peripheral blood. CDR3 sequence: CASSPSGGTYNEQFF. The CDR3 DNA follows: TGTGCCAGCAGTCCAAGCGGGGGGACATACAATGAGCAGTTCTTC.